Described below is a single TCR beta chain sequence and its context. Its antigen has not been determined. Per-base quality was not reported, and no clone a single base away is much larger than it. The entry originates in a study of blood T cell repertoires in COVID-19 (dated by TCRdb to 2018 to 2020). Concerning the study at large: Collaborator samples came from the United States, Italy and Spain and covered acute and convalescent phases of COVID-19. The prospective study material was composed of cDNA or gDNA derived from T cells, B-cell-depleted T cells, or PBMCs. Subjects who had been exposed to COVID-19, were actively infected with it, or had recovered from it provided the deeply sampled blood TCRbeta repertoires that made up the dataset. The repertoires were released in a freely available public database meant as a resource for research on the immune response to SARS-CoV-2. Samples were obtained from the ongoing ImmuneRACE study (first 160 participants) and from about 1,300 subjects provided by 6 global collaborators. A de-identified subject ID, COVID-19 status, age in years and sex were almost always included in the sample metadata. HLA class I and class II types, where available, came from metadata supplied by the sample provider rather than from assay-based typing.

TCRbeta CDR3 regions were amplified from genomic DNA using the immunoSEQ Assay, a bias-controlled multiplex PCR. Per the authors' processing: The number of nucleated cells in each sample was estimated from the amplification of reference gene primers within the assay. Sequence reads were collapsed and filtered to measure the absolute abundance of every unique TCRbeta CDR3 rearrangement. For each sample, productive Simpson clonality was calculated by taking the square root of Simpson's diversity index across productive rearrangements. The source is immuneACCESS, and TCRdb retained only in-frame sequences with V and J called. Part of the clones is not carried over; for the studies checked, unresolved V genes explain less than half of this, and the remainder is unexplained. V, J and clone size were drawn from that table, and D and trimming were deduced from the DNA. Here the sample has roughly 80,000 clones; approximately 81% occur a single time. The ten most abundant clones make up about 14% of the sample.

The paper as a whole reports these results and caveats: The quantity of clinical and demographic metadata differed by source and by participant and was supplied without curation.

Via the germline V gene, CDR1 is KGHDR and CDR2 SFDVKD. V and J lose 3 bases and 5 bases, and a span of 3 bases separates them. Inclusive of the bounding cysteine and phenylalanine, the CDR3 is 11 residues long. Just the 33-base CDR3 DNA is kept, in frame starting at base 1. Collaborating institutions collected whole blood in K2EDTA tubes following their own protocols. For TCRbeta analysis, collaborators shipped samples in one of three forms: frozen whole blood, isolated PBMCs, or DNA extracted from either of those sample types. This clonotype was sampled from a woman in her 70s with acute or convalescent COVID-19. The V and J segments used are TRBV24-1 and TRBJ1-2; no D gene call is confident. Sequencing used peripheral blood. This receptor carries the CDR3 CATSDQYGYTF. The DNA sequence is given as TGTGCCACCAGTGATCAATATGGCTACACCTTC.